The 20 T cell receptor beta chains reported below all come from one sample, sequenced in a study of T cell responses to AZD1222 COVID-19 vaccine. Measured with immunoSEQ multiplex PCR; TCRdb has only the in-frame clones, and not every one. The table for this sample gives over 140,000 clones. The sequenced sample consisted of peripheral blood. All receptors derive from an adult in good health.

The V call is TRBV14, the J call TRBJ1-2, with TRBD1 matching over 11 bases. V was pared by 0 bases and J by 4 bases, with 10 bases of the junction left unmatched. CDR3 size: 18 residues. Germline V lookup: CDR1 SGHDN, CDR2 FVKESK. This chain's CDR3 is CASSQDGQGARYGYGYTF. The CDR3 DNA reads as TGTGCCAGCAGCCAAGATGGACAGGGGGCCAGGTACGGCTATGGCTACACCTTC. Variable domain in full (rest from reference TRBV14 and TRBJ1-2): EAGVTQFPSHSVIEKGQTVTLRCDPISGHDNLYWYRRVMGKEIKFLLHFVKESKQDESGMPNNRFLAERTGGTYSTLKVQPAELEDSGVYFCASSQDGQGARYGYGYTFGSGTRLTVV.

Concerning this clone itself: At the DNA level, this CDR3 is encoded by other sequences in the same sample as well. The chain carries TRBV12-3 or TRBV12-4 and TRBJ1-1, with D possibly TRBD1 on 6 matching bases. Trimming shortened V by 3 bases and J by 8 bases, and 10 bases separated the two germline ends. The CDR3 is 12 residues long. The CDR3: CASSFGGTEAFF. The CDR3 DNA reads TGTGCCAGCAGTTTTGGTGGGACAGAAGCTTTCTTT.

V gene TRBV19 combines with J gene TRBJ2-5; no firm D call. V lost 1 base to trimming and J lost 5 bases, with 11 bases between them. Per the germline V gene, CDR1 is LNHDA and CDR2 is SQIVND (reference sequence). The CDR3 loop spans 14 amino acids. The CDR3 bases are TGTGCCAGTAGTATAGGGGGATCCGGGGAGACCCAGTACTTC. As protein: CASSIGGSGETQYF.

This chain links TRBV7-2 with TRBJ2-7; maybe TRBD1 (6 bases). Trimming stripped 1 base from V and 5 bases from J, with 15 bases between. The CDR3 spans 15 residues. Germline lookup yields CDR1 SGHTA and CDR2 FQGNSA. The CDR3 nucleotides read TGTGCCAGCAGCTTAGAGGGAAGCAGGGGTCACGAGCAGTACTTC. This sequence encodes CASSLEGSRGHEQYF.

This chain links TRBV5-5 with TRBJ2-7; 8 bases align to TRBD2. After removal of 3 bases from V and 6 bases from J, the junction contained 14 bases not matched to a gene. Germline V gene lookup returns CDR1 SGHKS and CDR2 YYEKEE (reference sequence). The CDR3 is made up of 16 amino acids. As DNA, the CDR3 is TGTGCCAGCAGCTGCGGGGCGGGGGGAGGTCGGTCCGAGCAGTACTTC. Protein sequence: CASSCGAGGGRSEQYF.

The genes are TRBV5-1 and TRBJ1-1, with D perhaps matching TRBD1 (6 bases). The CDR3 is 18 amino acids. Germline V gene data show CDR1 as SGHRS and CDR2 as YFSETQ. Trimming shortened V by 0 bases and J by 8 bases, and 26 bases separated the two germline ends. CDR3 nucleotides: TGCGCCAGCAGCTTGGGAGTCGACGGGGGCCCGACTAAGACGGAAGCTTTCTTT. Protein product: CASSLGVDGGPTKTEAFF.

The rearrangement links TRBV19 to TRBJ1-1; D is ambiguous. Germline lookup yields CDR1 LNHDA and CDR2 SQIVND (reference sequence). V shed 5 bases and J shed 3 bases, with 13 bases lying between them. The length of the CDR3 is 14 residues. In DNA, the CDR3 is TGTGCCAGTAGTCCAGCCCTAGGGTACACTGAAGCTTTCTTT. Amino acids: CASSPALGYTEAFF. The variable domain in full, with the rest retrieved from reference TRBV19 and TRBJ1-1, is DGGITQSPKYLFRKEGQNVTLSCEQNLNHDAMYWYRQDPGQGLRLIYYSQIVNDFQKGDIAEGYSVSREKKESFPLTVTSAQKNPTAFYLCASSPALGYTEAFFGQGTRLTVV.

V is TRBV18 and J is TRBJ1-1, with D possibly being TRBD1 (5 bases). The V gene lost 2 bases and the J gene lost 0 bases, with 13 bases spanning the gap. This CDR3 spans 16 amino acids. Germline-derived CDR1 and CDR2 are KGHSH and LQKENI. Written as DNA, the CDR3 is TGTGCCAGCTCACCATTCGAGACAGCCATGAACACTGAAGCTTTCTTT. Amino acids: CASSPFETAMNTEAFF.

The gene calls are TRBV3-1 (or the pseudogene TRBV3-2) and TRBJ1-2; 7 bases map to TRBD1. Trimming removed 4 bases from V and 4 bases from J; junction bases left unmatched: 3. This CDR3 comprises 13 residues. Germline CDR1 reads LGHDT; CDR2 reads YNNKEL (reference sequence). CDR3 residues: CASSPGQPYGYTF. In DNA, the CDR3 is TGTGCCAGCAGCCCGGGACAGCCCTATGGCTACACCTTC.

The chain combines TRBV28 with TRBJ2-7, with D hard to call. The CDR3 totals 14 residues. The germline gives CDR1 MDHEN, CDR2 SYDVKM. Trimming cost V 2 bases and J 0 bases, with 8 bases left between them. The CDR3 bases are TGTGCCAGCAGTTTAGACATAAGCTCCTACGAGCAGTACTTC. Translated, it gives CASSLDISSYEQYF.

The CDR3 region has the DNA TGTGCCAGCAGCTTCAATAAAGATACGCAGTATTTT. The encoded protein is CASSFNKDTQYF. This rearrangement joins TRBV11-2 to TRBJ2-3; no firm D call. Per the germline V gene, CDR1 is SGHAT and CDR2 is FQNNGV. Trimming left V 3 bases short and J 5 bases short, with 6 bases between. The CDR3 sequence is 12 residues long. Full variable domain (remainder filled in from reference TRBV11-2 and TRBJ2-3): EAGVAQSPRYKIIEKRQSVAFWCNPISGHATLYWYQQILGQGPKLLIQFQNNGVVDDSQLPKDRFSAERLKGVDSTLKIQPAKLEDSAVYLCASSFNKDTQYFGPGTRLTVL.

V gene TRBV6-5 combines with J gene TRBJ1-4, with D perhaps matching TRBD1 (5 bases). Trimming left V 8 bases short and J 6 bases short, with 13 bases between. There are 13 residues in the CDR3. The germline V gene has CDR1 MNHEY and CDR2 SVGAGI. DNA for the CDR3: TGTGCCAGCCGCCGGGACGAGTATGAAAAACTGTTTTTT. Amino acid sequence: CASRRDEYEKLFF.

This chain links TRBV19 with TRBJ2-5, with 9 bases matching TRBD1. Looked up from germline, CDR1 is LNHDA and CDR2 is SQIVND (reference sequence). V was pared by 3 bases and J by 0 bases, with 8 bases of the junction left unmatched. The CDR3 is made up of 17 amino acids. The CDR3 nucleotides are TGTGCCAGTAGTATGGGGTCGACAGGGGGTTACCAAGAGACCCAGTACTTC. Translation: CASSMGSTGGYQETQYF.

The chain uses TRBV5-5 and TRBJ2-7; TRBD2 aligns across 8 bases. The junction had 10 bases not matched to a gene; V was cut back by 6 bases and J by 5 bases. Germline V gene sequence: CDR1 SGHKS, CDR2 YYEKEE (reference sequence). CDR3 length equals 14 residues. This CDR3 is CASTGYGGENEQYF. DNA of the CDR3: TGTGCCAGCACCGGGTACGGGGGGGAAAACGAGCAGTACTTC.

This rearrangement joins TRBV13 to TRBJ1-2; no firm D call. The CDR3 covers 14 residues. Germline assignment: CDR1 PRHDT and CDR2 FYEKMQ (reference sequence). Trimming pared 5 bases from V and 4 bases from J, leaving 14 bases between. The CDR3 is CASSIRQGPYGYTF. The CDR3 DNA reads TGTGCCAGCAGCATTCGACAAGGACCCTATGGCTACACCTTC. Together with reference TRBV13 and TRBJ1-2, the CDR3 gives the full variable domain: AAGVIQSPRHLIKEKRETATLKCYPIPRHDTVYWYQQGPGQDPQFLISFYEKMQSDKGSIPDRFSAQQFSDYHSELNMSSLELGDSALYFCASSIRQGPYGYTFGSGTRLTVV.

In DNA, the CDR3 is TGTGCCAGCAGCCTGGACTACTCTGGAAACACCATATATTTT. Its translation is CASSLDYSGNTIYF. The rearrangement joins TRBV5-4 to TRBJ1-3; D is uncertain. The CDR3 length is 14 residues. The germline V gene encodes CDR1 SGHNT and CDR2 YYREEE (reference sequence). V lost 4 bases, J lost 0 bases, and 8 bases lay in between.

The chain couples TRBV18 to TRBJ1-1; weak D call: TRBD1 (6 bases). V shed 6 bases and J shed 6 bases, with 14 bases lying between them. The CDR3 consists of 13 residues. In germline, CDR1 is KGHSH, CDR2 LQKENI. The CDR3 loop reads CASSQQGMSEAFF. Here the CDR3 DNA reads TGTGCCAGCTCGCAACAGGGTATGTCTGAAGCTTTCTTT.

The CDR3 spells CASSQGAWGSVGPLHF. DNA of the CDR3: TGTGCCAGCAGCCAAGGAGCCTGGGGGAGTGTCGGGCCCCTCCACTTT. This sequence joins TRBV3-1 (or the pseudogene TRBV3-2) and TRBJ1-6; possibly TRBD1 for D (5 bases). Germline CDR1 LGHDT, CDR2 YNNKEL (reference sequence). Trimming shortened V by 1 base and J by 13 bases, and 20 bases separated the two germline ends. CDR3 size: 16 residues.

The chain employs TRBV2 and TRBJ2-7, with 7 bases fitting TRBD1. Germline-derived CDR1 and CDR2 are SNHLY and FYNNEI. CDR3 length: 11 amino acids. The trim removed 7 bases at V and 4 bases at J, leaving 1 base unmatched. The CDR3 loop reads CASTRGYEQYF. In DNA, the CDR3 is TGTGCCAGCACCAGGGGGTACGAGCAGTACTTC.

The rearrangement joins TRBV6-1 to TRBJ1-2; maybe TRBD1 (6 bases). V dropped 1 base and J dropped 4 bases, with 7 bases sitting between them. The CDR3 contains 13 residues. Germline CDR1 is MNHNS and CDR2 is SASEGT. CDR3: CASSEEGGYGYTF. CDR3 nucleotides: TGTGCCAGCAGTGAAGAAGGGGGCTATGGCTACACCTTC.